This TCR beta chain originates from a study of beta chain features in type 1 diabetes (dated by TCRdb to 2016 to 2019). At the level of the whole study: Mean age, gender distribution, total cell number and subset yield did not differ between patients and healthy donors. A total of roughly 110 million sorted cells were examined across all samples, and the number of cells per subset was strongly correlated with RNA yield. Naive and central memory subsets were obtained from all 30 or so donors, but regulatory and stem cell-like memory subsets were isolated from only 8 patients and 8 healthy donors. In the study, recently diagnosed type 1 diabetes patients and matched healthy donors were compared on the TCRB repertoires of their sorted circulating CD4+ T cell subsets.

The entire amount of isolated RNA was reverse transcribed using the High Capacity cDNA Reverse Transcription Kit, so the sequenced TCRB transcripts were expressed ones. Naive, central memory and regulatory T cell samples underwent deep immunoSEQ sequencing, averaging around 3.9 million total reads per sample. Sorted cells were lysed in RLT buffer, and RNA was extracted using DNase-treated RNeasy Micro or Mini kits according to cell number. Each cell subset was processed on its own to prevent cross-contamination, while patient and healthy donor samples were processed together. TCRB sequences were amplified from cDNA with the immunoSEQ multiplex PCR, producing 87-bp fragments spanning the CDR3 region. Amplicons were sequenced on the Illumina HiSeq platform. Per the source publication's procedure: Synthetic template baselines were used to correct PCR bias computationally, reads within Hamming distance 2 were collapsed, and singletons that could not be merged were discarded. Reads were aligned against IMGT so that V, D and J genes, CDR3 length and insertions or deletions at six rearrangement sites could be assigned. Within each subset, clonotype counts were normalized to the number of sorted cells before true diversity and Gini coefficients were calculated with the tcR R package. Repertoire sharing was quantified using the overlap coefficient calculated on TCRB nucleotide sequences. As a proxy for the pre-selection repertoire, out-of-frame TCRB sequences from naive cells were analyzed. Imported from immuneACCESS, the table was reduced by TCRdb to in-frame sequences with V and J called. These copies leave out some clones; in studies compared against another copy, an unresolved V gene accounts for under half, and the cause of the remainder is not known. V, J and clone size are those of that table, while D and trimming were read from the DNA. Within this sample are a few hundred thousand clones, with over 10% of them counted one time only. About 0.01% of the sample rests with the top ten.

Each donor gave one peripheral blood draw, averaging roughly 0.11 L, which was collected into heparinised tubes. Naive, central memory, regulatory and stem cell-like memory CD4+ T cells were sorted on a BD FACSAria II using a panel including CD45RO, CCR7, CD25, CD127, CD95 and CD27. Every sorted population had a purity above 95%. PBMCs were separated immediately by Lymphoprep density gradient centrifugation and were stained directly, without being cultured. To minimize batch effects, samples were stained and sorted in pairs, one healthy donor with one patient per experiment. Broad study findings and their caveats: Sequencing cDNA rather than genomic DNA could over-represent highly expressing activated cells, although activation and CD3 levels did not differ between groups. The naive, central memory and regulatory TCRB repertoires appeared to resemble one another more closely among patients than among healthy donors. In all four CD4+ subsets, TCRB CDR3 length was moderately but significantly shorter in type 1 diabetes patients. At VDJ recombination sites, patients with type 1 diabetes made fewer insertions and deleted more nucleotides, a pattern implying thymic rearrangement abnormalities. Only small numbers of individuals were included in the HLA sub-analyses, which left unresolved whether HLA type had any influence on TCRB rearrangement. PCR might favor shorter templates, but patient and control samples were amplified and corrected together, so any skew would affect both groups equally.

This clone was counted between two and nine times. Which antigen it targets is not known. Base qualities are not recorded, but no much larger clone differs from it by a single base. CDR1 and CDR2 (MDHEN, SYDVKM) derive from the germline V gene. The CDR3 starts with the cysteine, ends with the phenylalanine, and has 13 residues. The retained sequence is limited to the CDR3, 39 bases, with the frame set at the first base. Trimming takes 6 bases off V and 8 bases off J; junction bases not matched to a gene: 5. The receptor chain draws on TRBV28 and TRBJ1-2; the central 11 bases match TRBD1. This TCR came from a woman under 30 with type 1 diabetes. The specimen was naive CD4+ T cells from blood. The intended sense of this specimen's cell subset or site label: true naive CD4+ T cells. The CDR3 in this case is CASSPGQGDGYTF. The DNA sequence is TGTGCCAGCAGCCCGGGACAGGGGGACGGCTACACCTTC.